Reported below is one TCR beta chain. The antigen remains unidentified. This entry is derived from a study of blood T cells in healthy people across ages. Study-wide results and caveats: Expanded clonotype shifts may have been confounded, as the donors had an unknown CMV status. Considered underestimates were the diversity estimates obtained from one million T cells.

The V end was cut by 6 bases, the J end by 0 bases, with 11 bases between. CDR3 size: 13 residues. CDR1 and CDR2 (germline): DFQATT, SNEGSKA (reference sequence). Then a second PCR, running about 7 to 11 cycles, was carried out with a sample-barcoded 5' primer and a J-beta primer mix. A template-switch adaptor that had 12 random nucleotides put a tag on each cDNA molecule. TCRdb re-called the 5' RACE reads with MiXCR, one entry per CDR3 protein. The sample records some 730,000 distinct CDR3 sequences, 22% being singletons. This clonotype was sampled from a man in his 70s in good health. V is TRBV20-1 and J is TRBJ1-1, with D perhaps matching TRBD1 (5 bases). The source material was blood. The CDR3 DNA reads TGCAGTGCCGGGGGGGGAGTGAACACTGAAGCTTTCTTT. As protein: CSAGGGVNTEAFF.